This T cell receptor beta chain derives from a study of siplizumab effects on memory and regulatory T cells. The junction had 9 bases not matched to a gene; V was cut back by 4 bases and J by 9 bases. Germline CDR1 reads LNHDA; CDR2 reads SQIVND (reference sequence). The CDR3 runs to 15 residues. Data came from immunoSEQ multiplex PCR; TCRdb stores just in-frame clones and leaves some out. Among about 52,000 clones listed, nearly 98% were seen once. A note on this clone: Its cognate antigen is unknown.

General study findings and limits: Neither a naive nor a memory phenotype was assignable to roughly 75-97% of proliferating CD4+ or CD8+ clones.

Sequenced: naive CD4+ T cells sorted from blood. This clonotype was obtained from a human donor in good health. J is TRBJ2-1 and V is TRBV19; 10 bases match TRBD2. DNA for the CDR3: TGTGCCAGTAGTAAGGGGCTAGCGGGAGAGGGTGAGCAGTTCTTC. Its protein is CASSKGLAGEGEQFF.